Listed below are T cell receptor beta chains from one sample, sequenced in a study of blood T cell repertoires in COVID-19. Some clones are missing from TCRdb's copy, which holds only in-frame ones; the method was immunoSEQ multiplex PCR. This table has tens of thousands of clones, 70% to 90% appearing once. Sequencing used peripheral blood. The receptors come from an elderly man with acute or convalescent COVID-19. Each CDR3 is given without its conserved first and last residue.

>TRBV19|13|TRBJ2-2
ASRGTGENTGELF
>TRBV19|11|TRBJ1-5
ASRLQGDQPQH
>TRBV11-3|11|TRBJ2-5
ASSPAGSKTQY
>TRBV11-2|15|TRBJ1-6
ASSLAGQGDYNSPLH
>TRBV10-3|10|TRBJ2-3
ANARDTDTQY
>TRBV6-1|12|TRBJ2-7
ASSEGNGSYEQY
>TRBV2|12|TRBJ2-7
ASSEERGSYEQY
>TRBV10-2|12|TRBJ2-2
ASKVRGVTGELF
>TRBV5-1|11|TRBJ2-5
ASSSYRGETQY
>TRBV28|12|TRBJ1-1
ASSFRDRWTEAF
>TRBV5-1|13|TRBJ2-1
ASTTSGGAYNEQF
>TRBV11-2|17|TRBJ2-3
ASSLYGTSGAASTDTQY
>TRBV6-5|13|TRBJ1-2
ASSYTTTGNYGYT
>TRBV16|15|TRBJ1-5
ASSQSGHRGLNQPQH
>TRBV30|11|TRBJ1-1
AFTRGVNTEAF
>TRBV7-3|13|TRBJ2-7
ASSRQAGGPHEQY
>TRBV3-1/TRBV3-2|13|TRBJ1-2
ASSHDHTGLYGYT
>TRBV30|12|TRBJ1-2
AWSGDSSNYGYT
>TRBV11-2|10|TRBJ1-2
ASSSEGYGYT
>TRBV19|13|TRBJ2-5
ASSPRLAGVETQY
>TRBV12-3/TRBV12-4|9|TRBJ1-5
ASGYGQPQH
>TRBV7-9|15|TRBJ2-1
ASSLPSGGRSYNEQF
>TRBV5-1|13|TRBJ1-1
ASSSATGGFTEAF
>TRBV5-1|13|TRBJ1-2
ASSPGLSANYGYT
>TRBV6-5|14|TRBJ2-2
ASSYALLARGGELF
>TRBV24-1|12|TRBJ1-1
ATSGGGLNTEAF
>TRBV21-1|15|TRBJ2-6
ASSSDRGGTGANVLT
>TRBV4-2|13|TRBJ1-2
ASSQDLQGWGGYT
>TRBV5-1|12|TRBJ2-7
ASSLAGAPYEQY
>TRBV18|15|TRBJ2-3
ASSTGLAGGPTDTQY
>TRBV6-5|12|TRBJ2-3
ASCPRTSLLNQY
>TRBV7-3|12|TRBJ2-1
ASSLGGASDEQF
>TRBV27|11|TRBJ2-5
ASSRRVSETQY
>TRBV10-2|10|TRBJ2-7
ASRAPSYEQY
>TRBV3-1/TRBV3-2|18|TRBJ2-2
ASSSPRSRTSGGNTGELF
>TRBV28|13|TRBJ2-5
ASSPGQVIQETQY
>TRBV5-8|15|TRBJ2-3
ASSLGNRVSSTDTQY
>TRBV9|13|TRBJ2-3
ASSGATGVSDTQY
>TRBV3-1/TRBV3-2|14|TRBJ1-5
ASSQGVGSSNQPQH
>TRBV3-1/TRBV3-2|13|TRBJ2-4
ASSLGGATKNIQY
>TRBV11-2|11|TRBJ1-3
ASSQGQAHGPR
>TRBV5-1|12|TRBJ1-1
ASSLVAGDTEAF
>TRBV7-6|14|TRBJ2-1
ASSLGDWGPTGEQF
>TRBV7-6|12|TRBJ1-2
ASSLNRGAYGYT
>TRBV29-1|11|TRBJ2-3
SASQGGTDTQY
>TRBV19|12|TRBJ2-7
ASSIKPRSHEQY
>TRBV6-5|13|TRBJ1-1
ASSYSRGSNTEAF
>TRBV6-1|13|TRBJ2-3
ASSEVGGSTDTQY
>TRBV15|14|TRBJ2-3
ATGLGGQGGTDTQY
>TRBV27|13|TRBJ2-2
ASSSIPLEAGELF
>TRBV7-8|13|TRBJ1-3
ASSLLGFSGNTIY
>TRBV30|9|TRBJ2-5
AWSPGETQY
>TRBV2|13|TRBJ1-5
ASQRQQNSNQPQH
>TRBV5-4|14|TRBJ2-3
ASSPRGSGGTDTQY
>TRBV6-5|11|TRBJ1-3
ASSEPYGNTIY